These 18 T cell receptor beta chains originate from one sample sequenced in a study of T cell repertoires in cytomegalovirus infection. TCRdb reprocessed the reads via MiXCR and lists one record per CDR3 protein. The sample lists about 740,000 distinct CDR3 sequences, 35% to 45% occurring once. Sequenced sample: PBMCs. These receptors were collected from a human donor in good health (CMV status not recorded). Some clones in this sample may be carry-over from other donors' samples.

This clonotype was observed once. This rearrangement joins TRBV20-1 to TRBJ1-5; 7 positions match TRBD1. This CDR3 spans 15 amino acids. Germline trimming cut 7 bases from V and 1 base from J; bases unmatched to any gene: 10. Per the germline V gene, CDR1 is DFQATT and CDR2 is SNEGSKA (reference sequence). The CDR3 nucleotides read TGCAGTGTTACCATCCCGACAGGGAGCAATCAGCCCCAGCATTTT. This translates into CSVTIPTGSNQPQHF.

The chain employs TRBV27 and TRBJ2-3; no reliable D call. This CDR3 is 16 amino acids long. Germline V CDR1 and CDR2: MNHEY, SMNVEV (reference sequence). Trimming took 7 bases from V and 0 from J, leaving 17 bases between them. This chain's CDR3 is CASKTLGLDSTDTQYF. The DNA for the CDR3 is TGTGCCAGCAAAACCCTCGGATTGGATAGCACAGATACGCAGTATTTT.

This clonotype came up a few times. The V and J genes are TRBV10-3 and TRBJ1-2, with 7 bases identical to TRBD1. The CDR3 consists of 14 residues. Germline V gives CDR1 ENHRY, CDR2 SYGVKD. With V trimmed by 4 bases and J by 2 bases, 4 bases remained unmatched. The CDR3 coding sequence is TGTGCCATCAGTGCGACAGGGACGAACTATGGCTACACCTTC. It encodes CAISATGTNYGYTF.

The chain combines TRBV7-9 with TRBJ2-3; TRBD2 matches 9 bases. J was trimmed by 0 bases and V by 5 bases; bases with no gene match: 12. CDR1 and CDR2 from the germline V gene are SEHNR and FQNEAQ (reference sequence). The CDR3 is 18 residues long. CDR3 loop: CASSLVISSGTSTDTQYF. The CDR3 bases are TGTGCCAGCAGCCTCGTTATTTCTAGCGGGACTAGCACAGATACGCAGTATTTT.

The genes are TRBV11-2 and TRBJ1-3, with 11 bases lining up with TRBD1. Germline V gene sequence: CDR1 SGHAT, CDR2 FQNNGV. The CDR3 is made up of 16 amino acids. The junction had 7 bases not matched to a gene; V was cut back by 5 bases and J by 4 bases. The CDR3 loop is CASSPRTGGRGNTIYF. The CDR3 coding sequence is TGTGCCAGCAGCCCCAGGACAGGGGGCAGAGGAAACACCATATATTTT.

The V call is TRBV27, the J call TRBJ1-2, with TRBD1 matching over 8 bases. This CDR3 comprises 18 residues. J gave up 4 bases and V 7 bases, and 20 bases lay outside the gene matches. Looked up from germline, CDR1 is MNHEY and CDR2 is SMNVEV (reference sequence). CDR3 bases: TGTGCCAGCATCTCAAGGGGGCAGGGGGCCAGAGGGAGCTATGGCTACACCTTC. Translating it yields CASISRGQGARGSYGYTF.

The chain is built from TRBV6-1 and TRBJ2-5; D ambiguous. This CDR3 is 15 amino acids long. Germline loops: CDR1 MNHNS, CDR2 SASEGT. The V end was cut by 2 bases, the J end by 3 bases, with 13 bases between. The chain's CDR3 is CASSETPLREETQYF. The CDR3 bases are TGTGCCAGCAGTGAAACGCCGCTCCGGGAAGAGACCCAGTACTTC.

This rearrangement joins TRBV20-1 to TRBJ2-1; 8 bases map to TRBD2. Germline CDR1 is DFQATT and CDR2 is SNEGSKA (reference sequence). The CDR3 runs 14 residues. Trimming cost V 7 bases and J 3 bases; bases outside gene matches: 8. This CDR3 is CSVSGTSYYNEQFF. CDR3 nucleotide sequence: TGCAGTGTTAGCGGGACTAGTTACTACAATGAGCAGTTCTTC.

This clonotype was counted at least ten times. The rearrangement uses TRBV7-2 and TRBJ1-2, with D perhaps TRBD1 (6 bases). Germline V CDR1 and CDR2: SGHTA, FQGNSA. This CDR3 is built from 15 residues. The V end was cut by 1 base, the J end by 7 bases, with 16 bases between. The CDR3 here is CASSLGGGRDRGYTF. As DNA, the CDR3 is TGTGCCAGCAGCTTAGGGGGGGGGCGCGACCGTGGCTACACCTTC.

The chain employs TRBV28 and TRBJ2-3, with TRBD1 matching 8 bases. CDR1 MDHEN and CDR2 SYDVKM come from the germline V gene. Trimming removed 5 bases from V and 9 bases from J; junction bases left unmatched: 10. The CDR3 has 14 amino acids. The CDR3 sequence: CASSLTGTGATQYF. The CDR3 DNA is TGTGCCAGCAGTCTCACCGGGACAGGCGCGACGCAGTATTTT.

This clonotype has at least ten counts. The chain recombines TRBV7-2 with TRBJ1-2, with 7 bases lining up with TRBD1. Germline trimming cut 5 bases from V and 8 bases from J; bases unmatched to any gene: 14. The CDR3 spans 15 residues. Germline V lookup: CDR1 SGHTA, CDR2 FQGNSA. CDR3 loop: CASSPGQAITRGYTF. The CDR3 DNA is TGTGCCAGCAGCCCCGGACAGGCGATTACAAGAGGCTACACCTTC.

The genes are TRBV7-8 and TRBJ2-2, with D unclear. CDR1 is SGHVS, CDR2 FQNEAQ, per germline. This CDR3 spans 14 amino acids. Between the trimmed V and J ends, which lost 0 bases and 6 bases, there was a span of 8 bases. The CDR3 protein is CASSLAYGAGELFF. Here the CDR3 DNA reads TGTGCCAGCAGCTTAGCTTATGGGGCCGGGGAGCTGTTTTTT.

This clonotype was counted many times. The V gene is TRBV19, the J gene TRBJ1-5, with D possibly TRBD1 on 5 matching bases. Deletions cut 9 bases from V and 1 base from J, with 10 bases between. This CDR3 region has 13 residues. Germline CDR1 is LNHDA and CDR2 is SQIVND (reference sequence). The CDR3 DNA reads as TGTGCCAGCAGCCGGGACAGCAATCAGCCCCAGCATTTT. Its translation: CASSRDSNQPQHF.

This clonotype was observed a few times. V is TRBV15 and J is TRBJ2-1; D may be TRBD1 or TRBD2 (6 bases each). V was trimmed by 0 bases and J by 3 bases, leaving 15 bases between them. The germline CDR1 and CDR2 sequences are LNHNV and YYDKDF (reference sequence). CDR3 length: 17 residues. The CDR3 DNA reads as TGTGCCACCAGCAGAGACCGCGGGACACCCGGCTACAATGAGCAGTTCTTC. Amino acid sequence: CATSRDRGTPGYNEQFF.

This clonotype was observed a few times. The rearrangement joins TRBV6-5 to TRBJ2-4; D may correspond to TRBD1 or TRBD2 (5 bases each). The V end was cut by 5 bases, the J end by 0 bases, with 11 bases between. The CDR3 runs 15 residues. CDR1 MNHEY and CDR2 SVGAGI come from the germline V gene. CDR3 protein: CASSPGTLAKNIQYF. The CDR3 DNA reads TGTGCCAGCAGTCCCGGGACGTTAGCCAAAAACATTCAGTACTTC.

This clonotype turned up a few times. This rearrangement joins TRBV10-3 to TRBJ2-4; tentatively, D is TRBD1 (6 bases). V was pared by 2 bases and J by 8 bases, with 10 bases between. The CDR3 covers 13 residues. Germline V gives CDR1 ENHRY, CDR2 SYGVKD. CDR3 bases: TGTGCCATCAGTGAGGGGGGCCGAGACATTCAGTACTTC. Its translation: CAISEGGRDIQYF.

This clonotype was seen more than once but under ten times. The junction departs from germline at one end; a sequencing error may be responsible. V and J are TRBV7-2 and TRBJ2-4, with 12 bases lining up with TRBD2. The CDR3 is 17 residues long. Per the germline V gene, CDR1 is SGHTA and CDR2 is FQGNSA. CDR3 region: CASSLEGLAGSPNIQYF. The CDR3 region has the DNA TGTGCCAGCAGTTTAGAAGGACTAGCGGGATCCCCAAACATTCAGTACTTC.

The chain couples TRBV13 to TRBJ2-1; TRBD2 matches 8 bases. Per germline, CDR1 PRHDT and CDR2 FYEKMQ (reference sequence). V dropped 2 bases and J dropped 5; count of bases not matched to a gene: 8. This CDR3 spans 16 amino acids. This CDR3 is CASSLRRAGEDNEQFF. In nucleotides, the CDR3 is TGTGCCAGCAGCTTACGTCGAGCGGGAGAGGACAATGAGCAGTTCTTC.